These 30 T cell receptor beta chains came from one sample sequenced in a study of beta chain features in type 1 diabetes. The entirety of the isolated RNA underwent reverse transcription, so expressed TCRB transcripts were sequenced. Generated by immunoSEQ multiplex PCR, the TCRdb table keeps only in-frame clones and is missing some. This repertoire shows 240,000 or so clones, around 26% found once; its top ten account for roughly 4%. Sequencing was performed on central memory CD4+ T cells from blood. The receptors were gathered from a man aged 30 to 45 in good health.

The genes are TRBV4-2 and TRBJ2-5; perhaps TRBD2 as D (5 bases). This CDR3 spans 15 amino acids. The V end was cut by 1 base, the J end by 2 bases, with 11 bases between. Germline CDR1 reads LGHNA; CDR2 reads YNFKEQ. The CDR3 is CASSQASDSQETQYF. The DNA for the CDR3 is TGTGCCAGCAGCCAAGCTTCGGACTCACAAGAGACCCAGTACTTC.

Only a few counts were recorded for this clone. The chain recombines TRBV7-2 with TRBJ1-5, with D maybe TRBD1 (5 bases). V lost 3 bases to trimming and J lost 6 bases, with 12 bases between them. Germline values: CDR1 SGHTA, CDR2 FQGNSA. The CDR3 loop spans 14 amino acids. The CDR3 DNA reads as TGTGCCAGCAGCTTGCCGGGGGAGAGTCAGCCCCAGCATTTT. Translation: CASSLPGESQPQHF.

This clone was observed a few times. An end of the junction does not agree with germline; a read error may underlie this. This chain links TRBV6-1 with TRBJ2-5; unclear D gene. The CDR3 sequence is 15 residues long. Germline V gene lookup returns CDR1 MNHNS and CDR2 SASEGT. The CDR3 sequence: CASSGEPSPGETQYF. CDR3 DNA sequence: TGTGCCAGTAGTGGGGAACCTTCCCCGGGAGAGACCCAGTACTTC.

Comments on this clone: The germline gene is not matched at one end of the junction; a read error may be the cause. CDR3 loop: CAISESAYGYTF. In nucleotides, the CDR3 is TGTGCCATCAGTGAGTCAGCCTATGGCTACACCTTC. The chain employs TRBV6-6 and TRBJ1-2; the D is unclear. The germline gives CDR1 MNHNY, CDR2 SVGAGI (reference sequence). This CDR3 contains 12 residues.

This clone was picked up a small number of times. This chain's CDR3 is CASSSAGGSGEQYF. In DNA, the CDR3 is TGTGCCAGCAGTTCCGCAGGGGGCTCCGGCGAGCAGTACTTC. The rearrangement joins TRBV6-1 to TRBJ2-7; 8 nucleotides match TRBD1. The germline gives CDR1 MNHNS, CDR2 SASEGT. The junction had 9 bases not matched to a gene; V was cut back by 5 bases and J by 6 bases. The CDR3 runs to 14 residues.

This clone was seen a few times. The V and J genes are TRBV7-9 and TRBJ2-7, with TRBD2 matching over 8 bases. The ends lost 3 bases at V and 5 bases at J; junction bases unmatched: 9. From germline, CDR1 is SEHNR and CDR2 FQNEAQ (reference sequence). CDR3 length equals 15 residues. CDR3 amino acids: CASSLTVAGSNEQYF. CDR3 nucleotide sequence: TGTGCCAGCAGCTTGACTGTAGCGGGGTCCAACGAGCAGTACTTC.

V usage is TRBV18 and J usage is TRBJ2-7, with no clear D. Germline V gene lookup returns CDR1 KGHSH and CDR2 LQKENI. This CDR3 is built from 13 residues. Trimming took off 4 bases at V and 3 bases at J, with 10 bases between the two ends. The CDR3, as DNA: TGTGCCAGCTCACGGGTCGAGAACTACGAGCAGTACTTC. It yields the protein CASSRVENYEQYF.

This clone was found a few times. One end of the junction does not line up with germline, which may come from a read error. V gene TRBV5-1 combines with J gene TRBJ2-1; possibly TRBD2 for D (6 bases). The length of the CDR3 is 9 residues. CDR1 SGHRS and CDR2 YFSETQ come from the germline V gene. Here the CDR3 DNA reads TGCGCCAGCAGCCCGTGGGGGGTCTTC. Translating it yields CASSPWGVF.

The rearrangement joins TRBV23-1 to TRBJ2-2, with no clear D. TRBV23-1 counts as an open reading frame of uncertain function. This CDR3 has 16 residues. Trimming took 1 base from V and 1 from J, leaving 10 bases between them. As DNA, the CDR3 is TGCGCCAGCAGTCAATTTTCAGGCCAGAACACCGGGGAGCTGTTTTTT. It specifies CASSQFSGQNTGELFF.

The rearrangement joins TRBV10-3 to TRBJ1-2; 7 bases are shared with TRBD1. V lost 11 bases and J lost 8; bases outside the gene matches: 17. The length of the CDR3 is 14 residues. CDR1 is ENHRY, CDR2 SYGVKD, per germline. The CDR3 loop reads CASRQGVDSWGYTF. For the CDR3, the DNA is TGTGCCTCCCGTCAGGGGGTGGATAGTTGGGGCTACACCTTC.

The V gene is TRBV5-4, the J gene TRBJ1-1; TRBD1 aligns across 7 bases. This CDR3 region has 15 residues. Germline assignment: CDR1 SGHNT and CDR2 YYREEE (reference sequence). The trim removed 4 bases at V and 2 bases at J, leaving 8 bases unmatched. The CDR3 sequence: CASSPGTDRNTEAFF. CDR3 nucleotides: TGTGCCAGCAGCCCGGGGACAGACCGAAACACTGAAGCTTTCTTT.

The table lists this clone with a few counts. The chain is built from TRBV5-1 and TRBJ2-3; D gene unclear. The CDR3 runs 13 residues. The ends were cut back, 1 base at V and 4 bases at J, with 7 bases in the middle. The V gene's germline CDR1 is SGHRS and CDR2 YFSETQ. CDR3 sequence reads: CASSLMAADTQYF. The DNA for the CDR3 is TGCGCCAGCAGCTTGATGGCCGCAGATACGCAGTATTTT.

This rearrangement joins TRBV30 to TRBJ2-1; D is possibly TRBD2 (6 bases). Germline CDR1 and CDR2: GTSNPN and SVGIG (reference sequence). This CDR3 comprises 13 residues. The V end was cut by 5 bases, the J end by 10 bases, with 18 bases between. CDR3 in DNA: TGTGCCTGGGGGGGACTTTCTAGGTACGAGCAGTTCTTC. It encodes CAWGGLSRYEQFF.

V usage is TRBV6-1 and J usage is TRBJ2-7; D is possibly TRBD1 (5 bases). The germline gives CDR1 MNHNS, CDR2 SASEGT. Trimming shortened V by 6 bases and J by 2 bases, and 11 bases separated the two germline ends. The CDR3 has 13 amino acids. The CDR3 sequence: CASRLDRAYEQYF. Here the CDR3 DNA reads TGTGCCAGCAGGCTCGACAGAGCCTACGAGCAGTACTTC.

The chain employs TRBV11-3 and TRBJ2-1; maybe TRBD1 (5 bases). Looked up from germline, CDR1 is SGHNT and CDR2 is YENEEA. There are 15 residues in the CDR3. Trimming removed 0 bases at V and 1 base at J, with 7 bases between. As DNA, the CDR3 is TGTGCCAGCAGCTTAGATCAGGGATCCTACAATGAGCAGTTCTTC. Translation gives CASSLDQGSYNEQFF. Full variable domain (remainder filled in from reference TRBV11-3 and TRBJ2-1): EAGVVQSPRYKIIEKKQPVAFWCNPISGHNTLYWYLQNLGQGPELLIRYENEEAVDDSQLPKDRFSAERLKGVDSTLKIQPAELGDSAVYLCASSLDQGSYNEQFFGPGTRLTVL.

This clone was recorded a few times. The V and J genes are TRBV5-6 and TRBJ1-2; D not certain. The CDR3 has 11 residues. Trimming left V 0 bases short and J 8 bases short, with 5 bases between. CDR1 SGHDT and CDR2 YYEEEE come from the germline V gene. In DNA form, the CDR3 reads TGTGCCAGCAGCTTGGGGGCAGGCTACACCTTC. It yields the protein CASSLGAGYTF.

This clone was seen a few times. The chain combines TRBV5-1 with TRBJ2-3; 7 bases match TRBD1. Germline CDR1 reads SGHRS; CDR2 reads YFSETQ. The CDR3 totals 14 residues. The junction had 2 bases not matched to a gene; V was cut back by 0 bases and J by 4 bases. CDR3 DNA: TGCGCCAGCAGCTTGGTACAGGGGTCAGATACGCAGTATTTT. Translation gives CASSLVQGSDTQYF.

This clone was seen only a few times. The chain uses TRBV27 and TRBJ2-4, with a possible D match to TRBD1 (6 bases). The CDR3 is 16 amino acids. Deletions cut 5 bases from V and 0 bases from J, with 14 bases between. Germline V CDR1 and CDR2: MNHEY, SMNVEV (reference sequence). CDR3 in DNA: TGTGCCAGCAGTAACACAGGGAGACTAGCCAAAAACATTCAGTACTTC. Translated, it gives CASSNTGRLAKNIQYF.

V and J are TRBV15 and TRBJ2-7; tentative D call: TRBD1 (5 bases). Trimming took 1 base from V and 4 from J, leaving 14 bases between them. Germline V gene data show CDR1 as LNHNV and CDR2 as YYDKDF (reference sequence). This CDR3 is 15 amino acids long. The CDR3 DNA reads as TGTGCCACCAGCAGAGCGCTGGGGCAGTCGTACGAGCAGTACTTC. It specifies CATSRALGQSYEQYF. Full variable domain (remainder filled in from reference TRBV15 and TRBJ2-7): DAMVIQNPRYQVTQFGKPVTLSCSQTLNHNVMYWYQQKSSQAPKLLFHYYDKDFNNEADTPDNFQSRRPNTSFCFLDIRSPGLGDTAMYLCATSRALGQSYEQYFGPGTRLTVT.

This chain joins TRBV7-2 and TRBJ2-5, with 7 bases fitting TRBD2. V was clipped by 6 bases and J by 5 bases; unmatched bases: 9. The germline gives CDR1 SGHTA, CDR2 FQGNSA. This CDR3 has 14 amino acids. The CDR3 bases are TGTGCCAGCAGTTGGACTGGGGAGGGTGAGACCCAGTACTTC. Its translation is CASSWTGEGETQYF.

The rearrangement uses TRBV4-1 and TRBJ2-3; no clear D. Per germline, CDR1 MGHRA and CDR2 YSYEKL. The CDR3 is made up of 12 amino acids. V lost 0 bases to trimming and J lost 5 bases, with 3 bases between them. The CDR3 is CASSQDLDTQYF. DNA of the CDR3: TGCGCCAGCAGCCAAGATTTAGATACGCAGTATTTT.

This clone has more than one count but fewer than ten. This sample includes further DNA sequences coding for the same CDR3. This chain uses TRBV15 with TRBJ2-3; no clear D. The CDR3 has 12 residues. The V end was cut by 4 bases, the J end by 3 bases, with 5 bases between. The germline CDR1 and CDR2 sequences are LNHNV and YYDKDF (reference sequence). The CDR3 spells CATSKATDTQYF. Written as DNA, the CDR3 is TGTGCCACCAGCAAGGCAACAGATACGCAGTATTTT.

The J gene is TRBJ2-5, the V gene TRBV2; 7 bases are shared with TRBD2. The length of the CDR3 is 14 residues. Per germline, CDR1 SNHLY and CDR2 FYNNEI. V was pared by 4 bases and J by 4 bases, with 6 bases of the junction left unmatched. The CDR3 here is CASSALWGGETQYF. CDR3 DNA: TGTGCCAGCAGTGCCCTCTGGGGGGGAGAGACCCAGTACTTC.

This clone showed up just a few times. The gene calls are TRBV19 and TRBJ1-5; a weak D match, TRBD1 (5 bases). The CDR3 has 15 amino acids. Deletions cut 3 bases from V and 2 bases from J, with 11 bases between. Germline values: CDR1 LNHDA, CDR2 SQIVND (reference sequence). CDR3 in amino acids: CASSIVGVGNQPQHF. The CDR3, as DNA: TGTGCCAGTAGTATTGTAGGGGTCGGCAATCAGCCCCAGCATTTT.

The chain couples TRBV4-2 to TRBJ1-5; TRBD1 is a possible D gene (5 bases). This CDR3 has 15 residues. Per the germline V gene, CDR1 is LGHNA and CDR2 is YNFKEQ. Trimming took off 1 base at V and 5 bases at J, with 12 bases between the two ends. The CDR3 loop is CASSQVGGGYQPQHF. In DNA, the CDR3 is TGTGCCAGCAGCCAAGTCGGGGGAGGGTATCAGCCCCAGCATTTT.

The DNA for the CDR3 is TGCGCCAGCTCCCCGCAGGGGGGATCCGGGGAGCTGTTTTTT. Protein sequence: CASSPQGGSGELFF. The J gene is TRBJ2-2, the V gene TRBV5-1; maybe TRBD1 (7 bases). CDR1 and CDR2 (germline): SGHRS, YFSETQ. Trimming took off 7 bases at V and 6 bases at J, with 16 bases between the two ends. CDR3 length: 14 amino acids.

This sequence joins TRBV4-1 and TRBJ2-7, with TRBD2 matching 9 bases. The CDR3 sequence is 15 residues long. Losses at the gene ends were 4 bases for V and 3 bases for J; bases not matched to a gene: 7. The germline V gene encodes CDR1 MGHRA and CDR2 YSYEKL. CDR3 protein: CASSRGGLAIYEQYF. In DNA form, the CDR3 reads TGCGCCAGCAGCCGCGGCGGACTAGCGATCTACGAGCAGTACTTC.

This clone was observed a handful of times. The chain joins TRBV14 to TRBJ2-7; D unclear. V gave up 4 bases and J gave up 2 bases, with 6 bases separating them. Germline loops: CDR1 SGHDN, CDR2 FVKESK. The CDR3 runs 12 residues. The CDR3 protein is CASSRATYEQYF. The CDR3 bases are TGTGCCAGCAGCCGCGCTACCTACGAGCAGTACTTC.

V gene TRBV29-1 combines with J gene TRBJ2-1; 10 positions match TRBD1. V dropped 7 bases and J dropped 7; count of bases not matched to a gene: 4. CDR3 size: 12 residues. Germline V lookup: CDR1 SQVTM, CDR2 ANQGSEA. The CDR3 loop reads CSAEGQGNEQFF. As DNA, the CDR3 is TGCAGCGCCGAGGGACAGGGGAATGAGCAGTTCTTC.

The sample holds a few counts of this clone. The chain links TRBV5-4 to TRBJ1-2; 7 positions agree with TRBD1. Trimming took 5 bases from V and 4 from J; bases not matched to a gene: 8. Germline CDR1 SGHNT, CDR2 YYREEE (reference sequence). CDR3 size: 14 residues. The CDR3: CASRLQGEAYGYTF. In nucleotides, the CDR3 is TGTGCCAGCAGACTGCAGGGGGAAGCCTATGGCTACACCTTC.